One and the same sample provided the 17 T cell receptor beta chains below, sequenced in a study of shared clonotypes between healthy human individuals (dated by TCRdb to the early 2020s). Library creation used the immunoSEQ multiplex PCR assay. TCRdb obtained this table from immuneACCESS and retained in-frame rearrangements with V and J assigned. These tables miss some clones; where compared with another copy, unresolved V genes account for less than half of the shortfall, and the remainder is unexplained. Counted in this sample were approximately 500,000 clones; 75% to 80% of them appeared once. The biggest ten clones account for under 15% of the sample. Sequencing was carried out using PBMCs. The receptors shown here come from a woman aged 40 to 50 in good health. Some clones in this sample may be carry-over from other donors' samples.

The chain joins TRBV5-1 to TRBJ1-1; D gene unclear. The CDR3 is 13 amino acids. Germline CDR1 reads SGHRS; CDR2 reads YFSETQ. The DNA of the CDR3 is TGCGCTGGCAGCTTGGAGGGAACCCCTGAAGCTTTCTTT. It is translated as CAGSLEGTPEAFF.

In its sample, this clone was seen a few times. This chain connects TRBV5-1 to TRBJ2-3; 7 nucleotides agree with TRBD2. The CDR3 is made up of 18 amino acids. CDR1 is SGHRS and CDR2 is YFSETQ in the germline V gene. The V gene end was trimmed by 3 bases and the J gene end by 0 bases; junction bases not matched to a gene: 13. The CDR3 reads CASSSGASGSISTDTQYF. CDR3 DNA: TGCGCCAGCAGCTCTGGGGCTAGCGGCTCGATCAGCACAGATACGCAGTATTTT.

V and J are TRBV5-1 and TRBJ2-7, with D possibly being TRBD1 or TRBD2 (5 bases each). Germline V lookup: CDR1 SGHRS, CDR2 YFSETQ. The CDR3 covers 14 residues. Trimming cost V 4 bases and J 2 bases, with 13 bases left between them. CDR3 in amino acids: CASSRALGAYEQYF. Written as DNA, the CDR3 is TGCGCCAGCAGCAGAGCACTGGGGGCCTACGAGCAGTACTTC.

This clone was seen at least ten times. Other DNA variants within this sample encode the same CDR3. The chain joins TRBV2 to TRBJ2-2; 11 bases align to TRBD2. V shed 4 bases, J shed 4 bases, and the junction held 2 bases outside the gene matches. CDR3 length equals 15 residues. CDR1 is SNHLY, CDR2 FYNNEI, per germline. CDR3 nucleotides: TGTGCCAGCAGTGGACTAGCGGGACCCACCGGGGAGCTGTTTTTT. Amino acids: CASSGLAGPTGELFF. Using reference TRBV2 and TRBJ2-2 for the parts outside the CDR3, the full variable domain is EPEVTQTPSHQVTQMGQEVILRCVPISNHLYFYWYRQILGQKVEFLVSFYNNEISEKSEIFDDQFSVERPDGSNFTLKIRSTKLEDSAMYFCASSGLAGPTGELFFGEGSRLTVL.

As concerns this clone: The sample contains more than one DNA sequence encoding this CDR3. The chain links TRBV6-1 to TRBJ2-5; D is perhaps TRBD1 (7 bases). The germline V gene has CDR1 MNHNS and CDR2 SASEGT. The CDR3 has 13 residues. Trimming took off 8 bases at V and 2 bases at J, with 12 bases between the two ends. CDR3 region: CASRRGLQETQYF. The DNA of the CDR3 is TGTGCCAGCCGGAGGGGGCTTCAAGAGACCCAGTACTTC.

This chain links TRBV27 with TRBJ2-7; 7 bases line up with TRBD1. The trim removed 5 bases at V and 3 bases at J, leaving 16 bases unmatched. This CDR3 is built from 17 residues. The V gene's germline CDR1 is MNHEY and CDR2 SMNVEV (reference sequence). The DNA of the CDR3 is TGTGCCAGCAGTCTCCATCCCCCCGGGACAGACCTCTACGAGCAGTACTTC. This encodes CASSLHPPGTDLYEQYF.

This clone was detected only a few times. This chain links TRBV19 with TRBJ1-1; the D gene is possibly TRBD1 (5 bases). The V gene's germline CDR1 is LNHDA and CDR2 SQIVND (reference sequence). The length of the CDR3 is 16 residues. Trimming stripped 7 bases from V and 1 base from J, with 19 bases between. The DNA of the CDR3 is TGTGCCAGTAACTCAGGGCTTGGTGGGAGGAACACTGAAGCTTTCTTT. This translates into CASNSGLGGRNTEAFF.

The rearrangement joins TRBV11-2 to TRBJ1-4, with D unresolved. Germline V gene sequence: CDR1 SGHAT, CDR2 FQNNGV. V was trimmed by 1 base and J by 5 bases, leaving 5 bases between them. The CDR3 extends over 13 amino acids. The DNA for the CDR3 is TGTGCCAGCAGCTTAGGAATAAATGAAAAACTGTTTTTT. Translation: CASSLGINEKLFF. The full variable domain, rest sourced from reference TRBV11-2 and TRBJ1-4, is EAGVAQSPRYKIIEKRQSVAFWCNPISGHATLYWYQQILGQGPKLLIQFQNNGVVDDSQLPKDRFSAERLKGVDSTLKIQPAKLEDSAVYLCASSLGINEKLFFGSGTQLSVL.

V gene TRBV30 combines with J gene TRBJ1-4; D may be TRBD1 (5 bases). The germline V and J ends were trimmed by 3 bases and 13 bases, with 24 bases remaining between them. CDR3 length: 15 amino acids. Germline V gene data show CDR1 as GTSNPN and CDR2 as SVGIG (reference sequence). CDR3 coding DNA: TGTGCCTGGAGCATACCTACCCGGGGCAACGAGGGACTGTTTTTT. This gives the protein CAWSIPTRGNEGLFF.

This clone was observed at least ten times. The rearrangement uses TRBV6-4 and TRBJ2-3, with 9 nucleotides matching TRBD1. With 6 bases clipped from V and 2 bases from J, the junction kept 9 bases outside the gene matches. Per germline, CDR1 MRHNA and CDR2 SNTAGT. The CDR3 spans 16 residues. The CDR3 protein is CASSPEGTGITDTQYF. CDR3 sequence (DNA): TGTGCCAGCAGCCCGGAGGGGACAGGGATCACAGATACGCAGTATTTT.

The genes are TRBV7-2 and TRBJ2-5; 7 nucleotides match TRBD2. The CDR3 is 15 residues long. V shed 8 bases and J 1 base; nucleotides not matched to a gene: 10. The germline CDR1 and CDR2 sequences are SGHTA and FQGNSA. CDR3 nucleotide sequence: TGTGCCAGCGGGGGGGGGACCACCCTCCAAGAGACCCAGTACTTC. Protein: CASGGGTTLQETQYF.

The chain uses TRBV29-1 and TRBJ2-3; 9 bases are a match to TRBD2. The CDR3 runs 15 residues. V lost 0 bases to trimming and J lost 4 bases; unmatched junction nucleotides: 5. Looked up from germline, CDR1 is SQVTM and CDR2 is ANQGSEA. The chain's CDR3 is CSVEDLREGADTQYF. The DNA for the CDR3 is TGCAGCGTTGAAGATTTGCGGGAGGGCGCAGATACGCAGTATTTT.

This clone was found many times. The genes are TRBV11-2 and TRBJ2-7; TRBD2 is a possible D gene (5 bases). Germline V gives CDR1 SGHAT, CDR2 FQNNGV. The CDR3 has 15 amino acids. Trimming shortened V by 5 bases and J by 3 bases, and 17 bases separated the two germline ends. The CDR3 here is CASSPHRADLYEQYF. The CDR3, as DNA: TGTGCCAGCAGCCCCCACCGAGCGGACCTCTACGAGCAGTACTTC.

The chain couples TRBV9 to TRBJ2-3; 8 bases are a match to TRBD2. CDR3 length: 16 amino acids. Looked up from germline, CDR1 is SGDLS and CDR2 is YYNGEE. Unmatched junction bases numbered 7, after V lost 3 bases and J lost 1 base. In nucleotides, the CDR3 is TGTGCCAGCAGCGGAGGGACTAGTTTCCGCACAGATACGCAGTATTTT. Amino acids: CASSGGTSFRTDTQYF.

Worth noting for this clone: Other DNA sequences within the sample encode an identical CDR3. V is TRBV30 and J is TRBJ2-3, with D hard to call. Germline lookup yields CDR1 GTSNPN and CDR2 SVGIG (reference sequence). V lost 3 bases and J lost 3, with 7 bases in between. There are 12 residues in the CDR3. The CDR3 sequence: CAWSPPTDTQYF. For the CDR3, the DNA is TGTGCCTGGAGCCCCCCGACAGATACGCAGTATTTT.

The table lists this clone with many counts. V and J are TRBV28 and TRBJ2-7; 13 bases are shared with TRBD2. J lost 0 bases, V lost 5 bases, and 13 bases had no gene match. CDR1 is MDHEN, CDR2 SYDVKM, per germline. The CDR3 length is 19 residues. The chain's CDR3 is CASSPRTSGRRGLSYEQYF. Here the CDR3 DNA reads TGTGCCAGCAGTCCGCGGACTAGCGGGAGAAGGGGTCTCTCCTACGAGCAGTACTTC.

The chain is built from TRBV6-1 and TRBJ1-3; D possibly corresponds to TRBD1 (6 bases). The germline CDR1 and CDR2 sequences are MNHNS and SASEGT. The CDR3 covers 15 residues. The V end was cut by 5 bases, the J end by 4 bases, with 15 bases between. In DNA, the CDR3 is TGTGCCAGCAGTCAACAGGGTGGTGAAGGAAACACCATATATTTT. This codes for CASSQQGGEGNTIYF.